Sequencing of this T cell receptor beta chain was carried out in a study of OX40 agonist ivuxolimab in advanced cancers. Overall study: Patients with prior anti-PD-1, anti-PD-L1 or anti-CTLA-4 therapy were eligible; approximately 37% had some. Whole-study findings and limits: It was not determined which antigens were specifically recognized by the peripheral T cells that had undergone clonal expansion.

Regarding this clone: Its antigen is still unknown.

Profiled with immunoSEQ multiplex PCR; TCRdb holds only in-frame clones, not every one. The sample includes 35,000 to 45,000 clones, around 80% seen only once; the top ten take about 24%. Germline CDR1 GTSNPN, CDR2 SVGIG (reference sequence). The V end lost 1 base, the J end lost 0 bases, and 7 bases lay between the germline ends. The CDR3 spans 14 residues. The V gene is TRBV30, the J gene TRBJ1-3; the D is unclear. The specimen comprised CD4+ or CD8+ T cells sorted from blood, sampled in a trial of the OX40 agonist ivuxolimab. The source is an adult with an advanced solid tumor such as melanoma, head and neck, liver or kidney cancer. This CDR3 is CAWSGRLSGNTIYF. In DNA, the CDR3 is TGTGCCTGGAGTGGACGGCTCTCTGGAAACACCATATATTTT. Full variable domain (missing parts from reference TRBV30 and TRBJ1-3): SQTIHQWPATLVQPVGSPLSLECTVEGTSNPNLYWYRQAAGRGLQLLFYSVGIGQISSEVPQNLSASRPQDRQFILSSKKLLLSDSGFYLCAWSGRLSGNTIYFGEGSWLTVV.